The T cell receptor (beta chain) under discussion was sequenced for a study of blood T cell repertoires in COVID-19. As for the study in general: Samples came from the United States, Italy and Spain, spanning acute and convalescent COVID-19. PBMCs, B-cell-depleted T cells, or T cells provided the cDNA or gDNA that made up the material.

Original data processing: Reference gene primers were amplified, and this amplification served to estimate nucleated cell counts. Repertoires were generated with immunoSEQ multiplex PCR, while TCRdb's copy carries only in-frame clones and drops some. D and trimming were read from the DNA, whereas the V and J calls and clone size are those reported in that table. The profile shows tens of thousands of clones, 70% to 90% of them singletons. Germline V gene data show CDR1 as MDHEN and CDR2 as SYDVKM. CDR3 length equals 16 residues. The V gene end was trimmed by 7 bases and the J gene end by 4 bases; junction bases not matched to a gene: 14.

This receptor was identified in a human donor with acute or convalescent COVID-19. The donor label of this sample is uncertain. This chain links TRBV28 with TRBJ1-1; the match to TRBD1 covers 8 bases. The sample comprised peripheral blood. The CDR3, as DNA: TGTGCCAGCACCACACAGGGGGGGCCCGGGTCCACTGAAGCTTTCTTT. Translated, it gives CASTTQGGPGSTEAFF.